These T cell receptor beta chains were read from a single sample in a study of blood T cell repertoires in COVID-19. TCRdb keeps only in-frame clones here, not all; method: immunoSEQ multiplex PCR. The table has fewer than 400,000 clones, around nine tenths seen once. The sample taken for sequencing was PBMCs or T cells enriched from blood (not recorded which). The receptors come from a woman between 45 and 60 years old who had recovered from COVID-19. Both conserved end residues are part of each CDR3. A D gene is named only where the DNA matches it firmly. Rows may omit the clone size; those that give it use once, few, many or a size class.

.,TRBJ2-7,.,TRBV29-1,CSVVGGGGTYEQYF,TGCAGCGTGGTTGGGGGCGGTGGCACCTACGAGCAGTACTTC
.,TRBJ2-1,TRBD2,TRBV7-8,CASSLGGTSSYNEQFF,TGTGCCAGCAGCTTGGGGGGGACTAGCTCCTACAATGAGCAGTTCTTC
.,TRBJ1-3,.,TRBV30,CAWSAPGSGNTIYF,TGTGCCTGGAGTGCCCCGGGCTCTGGAAACACCATATATTTT
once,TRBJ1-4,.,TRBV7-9,CASSLIGAQEKLFF,TGTGCCAGCAGCTTAATTGGGGCGCAGGAAAAACTGTTTTTT
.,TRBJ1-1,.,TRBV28,CASSTHIYSTGMNTEAFF,TGTGCCAGCAGTACCCATATCTATTCTACGGGAATGAACACTGAAGCTTTCTTT
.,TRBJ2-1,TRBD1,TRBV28,CASSLTGTDLYNEQFF,TGTGCCAGCAGTTTAACCGGGACAGACCTATACAATGAGCAGTTCTTC
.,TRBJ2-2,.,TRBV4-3,CASSQVVRSTGELFF,TGCGCCAGCAGCCAAGTCGTTAGATCCACCGGGGAGCTGTTTTTT
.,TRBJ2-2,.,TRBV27,CASSDRATGELFF,TGTGCCAGCAGTGACAGAGCCACCGGGGAGCTGTTTTTT
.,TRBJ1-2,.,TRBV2,CASSFRDTGYTF,TGTGCCAGCAGCTTCCGGGACACTGGCTACACCTTC
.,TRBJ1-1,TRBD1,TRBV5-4,CASSLTTGNLMTAFF,TGTGCCAGCAGCTTGACGACAGGGAACTTGATGACGGCTTTCTTT
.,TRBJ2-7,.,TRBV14,CASSPSIRGEQYF,TGTGCCAGCAGCCCCTCGATCCGGGGGGAGCAGTACTTC
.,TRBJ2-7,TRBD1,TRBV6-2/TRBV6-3,CASSPADRESGRKYF,TGTGCCAGCAGTCCCGCCGACAGGGAATCTGGTAGAAAGTACTTC
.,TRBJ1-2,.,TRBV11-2,CASSKDSDYGYTF,TGTGCCAGCAGCAAGGACAGTGATTATGGCTACACCTTC
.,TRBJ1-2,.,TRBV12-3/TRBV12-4,CASSLGHGYGYTF,TGTGCCAGCAGTTTAGGGCATGGCTATGGCTACACCTTC
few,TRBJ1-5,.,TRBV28,CASTYLDQPQHF,TGTGCCAGCACCTATCTAGATCAGCCCCAGCATTTT
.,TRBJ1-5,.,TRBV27,CASSLTGGPQHF,TGTGCCAGCAGTTTGACCGGGGGACCCCAGCATTTT
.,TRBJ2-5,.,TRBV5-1,CASRQDPAETQYF,TGCGCCAGCAGACAGGATCCCGCGGAGACCCAGTACTTC